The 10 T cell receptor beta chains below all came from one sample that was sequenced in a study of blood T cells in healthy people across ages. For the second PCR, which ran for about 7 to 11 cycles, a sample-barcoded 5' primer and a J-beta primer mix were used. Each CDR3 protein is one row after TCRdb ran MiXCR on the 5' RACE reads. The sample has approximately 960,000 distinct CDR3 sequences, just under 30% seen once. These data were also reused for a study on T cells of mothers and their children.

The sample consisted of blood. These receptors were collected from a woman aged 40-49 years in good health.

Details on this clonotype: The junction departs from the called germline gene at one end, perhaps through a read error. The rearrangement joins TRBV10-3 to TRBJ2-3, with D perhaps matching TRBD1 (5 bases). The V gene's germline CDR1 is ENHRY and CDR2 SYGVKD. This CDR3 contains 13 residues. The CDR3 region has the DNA TGTGCCATCAGCGCTGATCCGACAGATGCGCAGTATTTT. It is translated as CAISADPTDAQYF.

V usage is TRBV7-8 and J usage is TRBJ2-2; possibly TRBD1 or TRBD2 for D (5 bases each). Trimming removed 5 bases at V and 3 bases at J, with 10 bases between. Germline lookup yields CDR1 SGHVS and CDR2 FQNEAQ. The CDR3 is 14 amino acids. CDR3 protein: CASSLRGDTGELFF. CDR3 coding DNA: TGTGCCAGCAGCCTCCGAGGGGACACCGGGGAGCTGTTTTTT.

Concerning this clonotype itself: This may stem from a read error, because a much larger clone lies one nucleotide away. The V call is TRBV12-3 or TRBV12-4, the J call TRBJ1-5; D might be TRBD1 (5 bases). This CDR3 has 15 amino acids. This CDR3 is CASSLQGAVGQPRHF. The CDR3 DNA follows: TGTGCCAGCAGTTTACAAGGGGCGGTCGGTCAGCCCCGGCATTTT.

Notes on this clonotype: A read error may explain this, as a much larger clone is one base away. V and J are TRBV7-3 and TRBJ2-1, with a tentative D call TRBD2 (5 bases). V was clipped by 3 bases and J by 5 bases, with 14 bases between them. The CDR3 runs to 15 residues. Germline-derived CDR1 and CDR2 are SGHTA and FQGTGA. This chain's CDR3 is CASSFVGERDNEQFF. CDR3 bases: TGTGCCAGCAGCTTTGTTGGGGAGAGAGACAATGAGCAGTTCTTC.

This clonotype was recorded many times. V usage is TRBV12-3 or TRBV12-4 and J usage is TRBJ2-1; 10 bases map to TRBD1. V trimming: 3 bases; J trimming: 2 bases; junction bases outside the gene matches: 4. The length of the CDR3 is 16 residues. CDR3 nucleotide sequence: TGTGCCAGCAGTTTGACAGGGGGCCCGACCTACAATGAGCAGTTCTTC. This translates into CASSLTGGPTYNEQFF.

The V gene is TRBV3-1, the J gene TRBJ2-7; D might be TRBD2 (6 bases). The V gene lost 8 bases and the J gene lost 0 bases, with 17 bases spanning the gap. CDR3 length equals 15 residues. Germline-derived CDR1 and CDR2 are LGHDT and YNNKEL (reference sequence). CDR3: CASSGLGGSSYEQYF. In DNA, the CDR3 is TGTGCCAGCTCTGGGTTGGGGGGTAGCTCCTACGAGCAGTACTTC.

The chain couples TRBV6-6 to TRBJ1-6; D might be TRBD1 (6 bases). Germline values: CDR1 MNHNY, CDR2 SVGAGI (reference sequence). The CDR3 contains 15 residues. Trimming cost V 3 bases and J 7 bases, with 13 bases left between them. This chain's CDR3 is CASSYRGESNSPLHF. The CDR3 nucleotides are TGTGCCAGCAGTTATAGGGGGGAGTCAAATTCACCCCTCCACTTT.

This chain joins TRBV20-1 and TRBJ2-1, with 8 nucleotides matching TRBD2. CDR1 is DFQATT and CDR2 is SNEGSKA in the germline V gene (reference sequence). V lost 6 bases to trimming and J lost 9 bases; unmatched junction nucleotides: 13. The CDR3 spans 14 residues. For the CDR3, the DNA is TGCAGTGCCCCGGGGAGACTAGCGATAGGTGAGCAGTTCTTC. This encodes CSAPGRLAIGEQFF.

The CDR3, as DNA: TGTGCCAGCTCACGGGACAGGGTTGAGCAGTACTTC. This encodes CASSRDRVEQYF. The V call is TRBV18, the J call TRBJ2-7, with 9 bases aligning to TRBD1. Germline V gene lookup returns CDR1 KGHSH and CDR2 LQKENI. V lost 4 bases to trimming and J lost 7 bases; unmatched junction nucleotides: 2. There are 12 residues in the CDR3. Variable domain in full (rest from reference TRBV18 and TRBJ2-7): NAGVMQNPRHLVRRRGQEARLRCSPMKGHSHVYWYRQLPEEGLKFMVYLQKENIIDESGMPKERFSAEFPKEGPSILRIQQVVRGDSAAYFCASSRDRVEQYFGPGTRLTVT.

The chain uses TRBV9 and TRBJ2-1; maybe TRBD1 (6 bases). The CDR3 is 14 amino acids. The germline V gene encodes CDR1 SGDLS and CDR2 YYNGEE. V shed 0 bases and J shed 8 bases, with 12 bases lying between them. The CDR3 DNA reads TGTGCCAGCAGCGTAGCCAGGGGTGTGGATGAGCAGTTCTTC. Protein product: CASSVARGVDEQFF.